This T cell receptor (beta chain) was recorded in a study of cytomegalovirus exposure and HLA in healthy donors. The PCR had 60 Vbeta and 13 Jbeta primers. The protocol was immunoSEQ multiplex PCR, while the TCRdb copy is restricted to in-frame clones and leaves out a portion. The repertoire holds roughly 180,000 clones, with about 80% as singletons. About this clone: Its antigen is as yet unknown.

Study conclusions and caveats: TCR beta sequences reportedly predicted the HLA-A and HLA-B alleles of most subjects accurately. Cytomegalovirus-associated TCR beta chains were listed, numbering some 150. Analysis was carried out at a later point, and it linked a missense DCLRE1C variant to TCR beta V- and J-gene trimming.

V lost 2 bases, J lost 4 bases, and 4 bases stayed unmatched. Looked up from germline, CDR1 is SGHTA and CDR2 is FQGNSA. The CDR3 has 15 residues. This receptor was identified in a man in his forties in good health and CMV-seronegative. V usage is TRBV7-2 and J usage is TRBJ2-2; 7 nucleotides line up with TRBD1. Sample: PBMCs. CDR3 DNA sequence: TGTGCCAGCAGCTTACTAGGGGGCCCCACCGGGGAGCTGTTTTTT. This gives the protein CASSLLGGPTGELFF.